Listed below are T cell receptor beta chains from one sample, sequenced in a study of blood T cell repertoires in COVID-19. Generated by immunoSEQ multiplex PCR, the TCRdb table keeps only in-frame clones and is missing some. The table lists 120,000 to 150,000 clones, approximately 82% of them singletons. The sample comprised peripheral blood. These TCRs come from a woman in her fifties or sixties in a cohort sampled during active or convalescent COVID-19. CDR3s include the opening cysteine and the closing phenylalanine or tryptophan. Fields, in order: J gene, clone size, D gene, V gene, CDR3 DNA, CDR3 protein. The D gene is left open where the match is weak. A clone size is listed for some rows: how often the clone was seen (once, few, many), or a class if it is expanded.

TRBJ2-7 NA TRBD2 TRBV5-1 TGCGCCAGCAGCTTGGTAACGGGTAGCGGGGGTTACGAGCAGTACTTC CASSLVTGSGGYEQYF
TRBJ1-1 NA TRBD1 TRBV7-9 TGTGCCAGCAGCTCCCCCGGGACAGGGTCTGAAGCTTTCTTT CASSSPGTGSEAFF
TRBJ1-3 NA TRBD1 TRBV7-9 TGTGCCAGCAGCGCAACCCTCGGCGACAGGGGGAATTCTGGAAACACCATATATTTT CASSATLGDRGNSGNTIYF
TRBJ1-1 NA TRBD1 TRBV27 TGTGCCAGCAGTCACTGGACAGGTTACCAGGGCACTGAAGCTTTCTTT CASSHWTGYQGTEAFF
TRBJ2-1 NA NA TRBV12-3/TRBV12-4 TGTGCCAGCCAATGGGGCTATGAGCAGTTCTTC CASQWGYEQFF
TRBJ1-4 few NA TRBV24-1 TGTGCCACCATCAAAGGAGGGGCGGAAAAACTGTTTTTT CATIKGGAEKLFF
TRBJ2-3 NA TRBD2 TRBV2 TGTGCCAGCAGTGTACAGCGGGGACGTCAGGATACGCAGTATTTT CASSVQRGRQDTQYF
TRBJ1-2 NA NA TRBV7-9 TGTGCCAGCAGCTTAGAAGGGGCAGGTGGCTACACCTTC CASSLEGAGGYTF
TRBJ2-7 few TRBD1 TRBV10-3 TGTGCCATCACTATAGGACAGGGGGCTTACGAGCAGTACTTC CAITIGQGAYEQYF
TRBJ1-2 NA TRBD1 TRBV3-1/TRBV3-2 TGTGCCAGCAGCCAACAGGGGGCTTTCTATGGCTACACCTTC CASSQQGAFYGYTF